What follows is one TCR beta chain and its context. Germline values: CDR1 KGHSH, CDR2 LQKENI. The CDR3 extends over 13 amino acids. With 2 bases removed from V and 2 bases from J, the gap between germline ends came to 6 bases. This sample stems from a study of shared clonotypes between healthy human individuals. Data came from immunoSEQ multiplex PCR; TCRdb stores just in-frame clones and leaves some out. Here the sample spans a few million clones, about 92% being singletons. The gene calls are TRBV18 and TRBJ1-2; the D is unclear. This receptor was taken from a man aged 18 to 30 in good health. Sequenced: naive CD4+ T cells sorted from blood. The subset here: CD45RA+ positively selected. In DNA, the CDR3 is TGTGCCAGCTCACCAGAGAAGAACTATGGCTACACCTTC. Amino acids: CASSPEKNYGYTF.